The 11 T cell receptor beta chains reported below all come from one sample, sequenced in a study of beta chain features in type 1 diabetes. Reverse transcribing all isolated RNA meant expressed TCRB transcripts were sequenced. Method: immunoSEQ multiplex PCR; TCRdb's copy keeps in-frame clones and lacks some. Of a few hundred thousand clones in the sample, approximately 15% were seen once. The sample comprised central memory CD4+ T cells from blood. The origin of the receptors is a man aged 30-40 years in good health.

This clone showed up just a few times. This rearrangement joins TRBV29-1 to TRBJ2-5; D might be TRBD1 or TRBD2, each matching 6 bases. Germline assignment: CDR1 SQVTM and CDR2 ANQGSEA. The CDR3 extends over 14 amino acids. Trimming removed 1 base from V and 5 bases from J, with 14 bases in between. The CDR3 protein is CSVEGRGPGETQYF. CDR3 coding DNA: TGCAGCGTTGAAGGACGGGGGCCGGGGGAGACCCAGTACTTC.

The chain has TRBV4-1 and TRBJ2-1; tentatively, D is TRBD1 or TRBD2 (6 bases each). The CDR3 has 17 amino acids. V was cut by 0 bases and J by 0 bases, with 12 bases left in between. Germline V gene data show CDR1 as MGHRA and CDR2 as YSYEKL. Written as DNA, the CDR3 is TGCGCCAGCAGCCAAGAGTTGGGGGGCCTCTCCTACAATGAGCAGTTCTTC. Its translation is CASSQELGGLSYNEQFF.

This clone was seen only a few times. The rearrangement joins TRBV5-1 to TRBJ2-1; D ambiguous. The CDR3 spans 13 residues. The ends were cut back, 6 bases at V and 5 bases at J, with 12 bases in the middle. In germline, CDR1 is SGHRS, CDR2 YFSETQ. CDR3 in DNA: TGCGCCAGCACGCCTCTTGTTAACAATGAGCAGTTCTTC. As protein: CASTPLVNNEQFF. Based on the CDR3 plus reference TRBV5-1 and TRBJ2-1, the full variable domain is KAGVTQTPRYLIKTRGQQVTLSCSPISGHRSVSWYQQTPGQGLQFLFEYFSETQRNKGNFPGRFSGRQFSNSRSEMNVSTLELGDSALYLCASTPLVNNEQFFGPGTRLTVL.

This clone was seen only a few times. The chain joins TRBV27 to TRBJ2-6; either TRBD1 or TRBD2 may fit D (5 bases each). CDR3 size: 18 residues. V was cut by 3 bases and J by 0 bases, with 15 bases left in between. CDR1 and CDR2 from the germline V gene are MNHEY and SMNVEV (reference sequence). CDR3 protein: CASSLVGTESSGANVLTF. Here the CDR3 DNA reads TGTGCCAGCAGTTTGGTAGGGACCGAGAGCTCTGGGGCCAACGTCCTGACTTTC.

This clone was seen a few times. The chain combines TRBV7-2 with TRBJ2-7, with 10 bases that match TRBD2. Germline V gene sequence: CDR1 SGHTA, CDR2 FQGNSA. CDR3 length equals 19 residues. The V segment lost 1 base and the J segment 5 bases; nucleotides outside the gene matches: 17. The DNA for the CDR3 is TGTGCCAGCAGCTTAGGCCGCGCTAGCGGGGGCCGCCAGGTGCACGAGCAGTACTTC. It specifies CASSLGRASGGRQVHEQYF.

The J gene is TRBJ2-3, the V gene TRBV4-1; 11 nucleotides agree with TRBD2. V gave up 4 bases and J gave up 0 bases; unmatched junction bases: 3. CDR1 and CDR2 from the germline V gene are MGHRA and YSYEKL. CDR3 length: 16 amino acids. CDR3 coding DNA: TGCGCCAGCAGCCGACTAGCGGGGTCTAGCACAGATACGCAGTATTTT. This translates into CASSRLAGSSTDTQYF.

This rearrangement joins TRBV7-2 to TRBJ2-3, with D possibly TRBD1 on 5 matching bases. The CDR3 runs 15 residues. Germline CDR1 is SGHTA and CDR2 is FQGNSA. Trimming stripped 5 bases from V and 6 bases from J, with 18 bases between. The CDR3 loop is CASSIPTGGLDTQYF. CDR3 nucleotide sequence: TGTGCCAGCAGCATACCAACAGGTGGCCTTGATACGCAGTATTTT.

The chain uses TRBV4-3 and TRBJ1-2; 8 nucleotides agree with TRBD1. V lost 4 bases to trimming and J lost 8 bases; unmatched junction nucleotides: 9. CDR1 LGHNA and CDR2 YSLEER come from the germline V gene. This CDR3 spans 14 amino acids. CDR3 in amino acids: CASSRTGQYKGYTF. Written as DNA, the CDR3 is TGCGCCAGCAGCCGGACAGGGCAGTATAAGGGCTACACCTTC.

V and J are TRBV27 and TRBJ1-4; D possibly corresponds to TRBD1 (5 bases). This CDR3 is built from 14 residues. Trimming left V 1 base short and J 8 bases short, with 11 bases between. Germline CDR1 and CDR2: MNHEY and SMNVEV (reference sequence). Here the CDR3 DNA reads TGTGCCAGCAGTTTATTGGGGCCCGGCGAAAAACTGTTTTTT. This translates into CASSLLGPGEKLFF.

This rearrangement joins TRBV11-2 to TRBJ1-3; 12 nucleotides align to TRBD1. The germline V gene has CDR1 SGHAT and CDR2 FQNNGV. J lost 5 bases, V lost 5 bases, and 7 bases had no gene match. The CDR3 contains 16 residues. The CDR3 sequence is CASSKGQGAVRNTIYF. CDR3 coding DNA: TGTGCCAGCAGCAAGGGACAGGGGGCGGTTAGAAACACCATATATTTT.

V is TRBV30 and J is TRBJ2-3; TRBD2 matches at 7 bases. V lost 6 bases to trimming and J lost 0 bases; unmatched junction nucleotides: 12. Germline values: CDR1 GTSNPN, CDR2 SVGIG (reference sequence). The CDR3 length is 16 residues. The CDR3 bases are TGTGCCTGTACTCAGACGAGCGGGACTAGCACAGATACGCAGTATTTT. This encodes CACTQTSGTSTDTQYF.